This T cell receptor beta chain comes out of a study of human thymus T cells. General study results and limits: The related literature has documented a marked overlap of thymic repertoires among unrelated individuals.

Thymus was obtained from resections taken during corrective heart surgery. Only in-frame clones appear in the TCRdb table, and some are missing; sequencing was by immunoSEQ multiplex PCR. In the table there are about 130,000 clones, approximately 96% of which are singletons. To note about this clone: What it binds is not known.

Per the germline V gene, CDR1 is MNHNY and CDR2 is SVGAGI (reference sequence). The J segment lost 5 bases and the V segment lost 4 bases, leaving 8 bases of the junction unmatched. This CDR3 spans 15 amino acids. The chain recombines TRBV6-6 with TRBJ2-7; 10 bases line up with TRBD1. The origin of this receptor is a boy in the first two years of life with a congenital heart defect but otherwise immunologically healthy. The sample was thymus tissue. This CDR3 is CASSLSDRGRDEQYF. The CDR3 nucleotides are TGTGCCAGCAGTTTATCCGACAGGGGGCGCGACGAGCAGTACTTC.